The present entry profiles one T cell receptor (beta chain) with its context. What this receptor recognizes is not known. No clone much larger than this one lies a single base away; base qualities are absent. Library prep was done by the immunoSEQ multiplex PCR assay. For the multiplex PCR, a mixture combining 60 forward primers for TCR Vbeta segments and 13 reverse primers for TCR Jbeta segments was used. The CDR3 region of rearranged TCR beta genes was amplified from genomic DNA with a multiplex PCR assay. On the Illumina HiSeq System, the amplified TCR beta libraries were sequenced as 87-base-pair reads. The authors' analysis ran thus. In a later analysis, roughly 80 million unique TCR beta chains were counted across the 500 to 850 repertoires, and roughly 11 million of these chains were shared by at least two donors. A nearest-neighbor algorithm error-corrected the raw reads and collapsed the reads into unique sequences, merging closely related sequences to remove PCR and sequencing errors. Alignment of CDR3 sequences to IMGT reference sequences was used to assign V, D and J gene segments. For a sequence to be retained, a match of at least six nucleotides was required to both a V gene segment and a J gene segment. A rearrangement was called productive if the CDR3 had no stop codons and remained in frame with V and J, and every other rearrangement was called non-productive. Following IMGT convention, CDR3 was defined as the stretch from the second conserved V-encoded cysteine up to the conserved J-encoded phenylalanine. The earlier analysis of fewer than 750 of the donors excluded sequences that lacked an unambiguous match to a single V gene segment. An earlier analysis of a few hundred of the donors called V segments functional above 56.7% productive rearrangements and segregating when the between-donor standard deviation exceeded 5%. A statistical classification framework was built for diagnosing cytomegalovirus status from the catalog of TCR beta chain sequences. In a later analysis, V and J genes were assigned by comparing TCR nucleotide sequences against IMGT/GENE-DB human TR gene sequences. In a later analysis, CDR3 sequences and most-parsimonious VDJ recombination scenarios were assigned using the TCRdist pipeline. In a later analysis, each TCR beta chain was defined by its CDR3 amino acid sequence together with its V-gene family, and reads lacking a unique V-gene family were excluded. As a way to deal with suspected cross-contamination and a sequencing artifact, a later analysis dropped over 550 nucleotide sequences that were highly shared and had low generation probability. In a later analysis, a clonal expansion index was calculated for each public chain from normalized within-repertoire ranks of inferred template counts. Generation probabilities in a later analysis came from a VDJ recombination model fitted to out-of-frame rearrangements, and those results were checked against IGoR. Hypergeometric tests were used in a later analysis to score TCR-TCR, TCR-HLA and TCR-CMV co-occurrence, with a repertoire-size bias correction applied to the TCR pairs. In a later analysis, false discovery rates were estimated by permuting HLA or CMV assignments 20 times. In a later analysis, co-occurring TCRs were grouped with DBSCAN, and TCRdist sequence similarity was added when clustering was performed within HLA-allele-positive subsets. Repertoires with fewer than 30,000 or more than 120,000 public chains, plus five repertoires with anomalous nucleotide sharing, were excluded from co-occurrence clustering. Imported from immuneACCESS, the table was reduced by TCRdb to in-frame sequences with V and J called. These copies leave out some clones; in studies compared against another copy, an unresolved V gene accounts for under half, and the cause of the remainder is not known. D and trimming were read from the DNA, whereas the V and J calls and clone size are those reported in that table. Present in this sample are fewer than 150,000 clones, more than 75% of which were seen just once. Together, the top ten hold approximately 5.1% of the sample.

There are 9 amino acids in the CDR3, from cysteine to phenylalanine inclusive. Just CDR3 DNA is preserved here, 27 bases in frame from base 1. As encoded in the germline V gene (reference sequence), CDR1 is WNHNN while CDR2 is SYGVQD. Trimming costs V 7 bases and J 7 bases, and their ends lie 4 bases apart. This entry is derived from a study of cytomegalovirus exposure and HLA in healthy donors (TCRdb year 2017). Some background on the complete study: According to an earlier analysis of 587 of the donors, some 180 million T cells yielded roughly 100 million unique TCR beta sequences and around 300 Gb of sequence data. About 320 gigabases of sequencing data and tens of millions of unique TCR sequences were included in an early release covering roughly 600 HLA-typed donors. Of the 398 genotyped donors, around 81% fell in the genetic ancestry cluster associated with self-reported Caucasian donors. The aim of the study was to test whether cataloging public T cell receptors could identify signatures of past pathogen exposure. The T cell repertoires of under 700 subjects were profiled by immunosequencing and related to cytomegalovirus serostatus. In addition to the first cohort of hundreds of subjects, a separate validation cohort of 120 different subjects was used. High-throughput TCR immunosequencing, statistical association of individual TCRs with disease status, and machine learning were combined to predict cytomegalovirus infection status. A later analysis re-analyzed previously published TCR beta repertoires from roughly 630 donors and added high-resolution HLA genotyping to study TCR occurrence patterns. Rather than using new phenotypic data, the later analysis identified candidate immune exposures from TCR beta sequences and from how often those sequences occurred across donors. An earlier analysis of nearly 600 of the donors applied high-throughput TCR beta sequencing to assess whether each TCR beta V gene segment acted as functional or pseudogenic. Donor age, sex, ethnicity and CMV serostatus were compiled alongside the repertoire data. Genome-wide SNP genotypes for about three fifths of the roughly 670 donors were used in a later genetic analysis, which treated that subset as a discovery cohort. All discovery cohort repertoires had been generated using a single sequencing platform. HLA typing included class I and class II loci at four-digit resolution. The number of typed donors differed by locus: about 620-640 for A, B, C, DRB1 and DQB1; 522 for DQA1; roughly 600 for DPA1; and some 430 for DPB1. Roughly five DR-DQ haplotypes were handled as single units for association and clustering, since linkage in the cohort was strong. Across around 400 genotyped donors of the cohort, an average of 235,054 unique TCR beta nucleotide sequences per donor were sequenced, and 15% to 20% of those sequences were non-productive.

The cohort was made up of hundreds of healthy bone marrow donors. Cohort members were all nominally healthy when sampled, although unrecorded immune exposures were likely present. The donor was CMV seronegative and belonged to the group of 350 to 400 seronegative cohort members. A peripheral blood sample was provided by each donor, and peripheral blood mononuclear cells were used for TCR beta sequencing. Genomic DNA extraction from the blood cell samples was performed with the Qiagen DNeasy Blood Extraction Kit. The investigation overall reported the following: The sequencing pipeline was judged likely to have produced a cluster of highly shared sequence variants as a technical artifact. Compared with the roughly 720-donor mean, donors in an Asian-associated ancestry cluster had fewer N-insertions in productive TCRs, according to a later genetic analysis. Strong co-occurrence of HLA alleles, especially DR and DQ, made assigning TCR associations to individual alleles difficult. The earlier analysis of around 600 of the donors excluded seventeen rarely observed V segments, including chromosome 9 orphons, because counts were too low. For the cohort, immune exposure information was limited to CMV serostatus. In a later genetic analysis, a missense DCLRE1C variant was associated with V-gene and J-gene trimming of TCR beta chains, and the association was replicated in an independent cohort. Some IMGT-functional V segments, including TRBV6-2 and TRBV6-3, could not be distinguished by the 87-base-pair reads and were therefore excluded. Compared with equally common non-associated chains, HLA-associated TCR beta chains in a later analysis were more clonally expanded and had lower generation probabilities. A further reported finding was that TCR beta sequences accurately predicted the HLA-A and HLA-B alleles for most subjects in the first cohort. Presence/absence analyses assumed roughly uniform sequencing depth across donors, an assumption that may not hold. Most TCR sequences were seen in very few donors, while some public TCRs were found in many individuals. This cohort had only TCR beta chains sequenced, and the lack of alpha or paired-chain data limited which features could be detected. Most CMV-associated TCR beta chains appeared to be HLA-restricted in a later analysis, and the HLA associations seemed to be driven largely by CMV exposure. In both the original and validation cohorts, the classifier was reported to diagnose cytomegalovirus status with high specificity and sensitivity. HLA typing was unavailable for some donors at each locus, so association tests used only the typed subset. In vitro tests confirmed that a few of the cytomegalovirus-associated TCR beta chains recognize cytomegalovirus antigens. In a later analysis, the rate of TCR association differed among HLA loci, with DRB1 alleles having the most associated TCRs and HLA-C alleles having the fewest. In an earlier analysis of about 540 of the donors, most TCR beta V segments were observed in productive rearrangements about 87% or about 30% of the time, broadly matching IMGT annotations. In a later analysis, several top co-occurrence clusters were reported to appear linked to parvovirus B19, influenza, CMV and Epstein-Barr virus. It was suggested by the authors that the approach could potentially be generalized to other disease states and immunological phenotypes. In the study, approximately 150 TCR beta chains were listed as associated with cytomegalovirus. Linkage disequilibrium might explain the correlated functional status among segregating V segments, but an unknown experimental factor could not be ruled out. In a later analysis, around 17,000 TCR beta sequences were associated with specific HLA alleles at a false discovery rate of 0.05.

The clonotype comes from a male donor in good health and CMV-seronegative. The sequence links TRBV10-1 to TRBJ1-2; the D gene cannot be resolved reliably. Sample: PBMCs. For the CDR3, the sequence is CASTPGYTF. The DNA sequence is TGCGCCAGCACTCCTGGCTACACCTTC.